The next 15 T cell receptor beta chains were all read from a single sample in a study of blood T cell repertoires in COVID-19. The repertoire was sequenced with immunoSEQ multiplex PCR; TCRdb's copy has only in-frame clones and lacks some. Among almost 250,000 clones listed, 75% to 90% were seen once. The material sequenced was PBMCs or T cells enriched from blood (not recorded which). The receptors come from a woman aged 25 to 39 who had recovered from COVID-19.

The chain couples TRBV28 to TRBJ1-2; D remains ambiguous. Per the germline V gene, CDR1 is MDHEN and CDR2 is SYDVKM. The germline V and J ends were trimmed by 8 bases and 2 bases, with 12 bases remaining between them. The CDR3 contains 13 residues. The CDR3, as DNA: TGTGCCAGCCGCCGAGGAGGAAACTATGGCTACACCTTC. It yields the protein CASRRGGNYGYTF.

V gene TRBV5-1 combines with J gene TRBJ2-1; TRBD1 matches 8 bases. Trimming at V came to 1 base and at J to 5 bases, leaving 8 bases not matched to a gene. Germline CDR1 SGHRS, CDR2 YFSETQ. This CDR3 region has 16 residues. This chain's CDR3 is CASSLTGGRINNEQFF. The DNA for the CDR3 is TGCGCCAGCAGCTTGACAGGGGGGCGGATTAACAATGAGCAGTTCTTC.

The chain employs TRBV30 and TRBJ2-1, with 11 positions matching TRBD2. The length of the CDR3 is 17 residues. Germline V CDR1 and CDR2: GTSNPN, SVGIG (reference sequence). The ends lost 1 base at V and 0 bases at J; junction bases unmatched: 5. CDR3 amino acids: CAWSEIAGGSSYNEQFF. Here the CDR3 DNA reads TGTGCCTGGAGTGAGATAGCGGGAGGGAGCTCCTACAATGAGCAGTTCTTC.

CDR3 in amino acids: CASSYYTRARGQPQHF. The DNA of the CDR3 is TGTGCCAGCAGTTACTACACTCGGGCTCGGGGTCAGCCCCAGCATTTT. The genes are TRBV6-2 or TRBV6-3 and TRBJ1-5; the D is unclear. This CDR3 has 16 amino acids. V lost 1 base and J lost 6, with 16 bases in between. Germline CDR1 reads MNHEY; CDR2 reads SVGEGT.

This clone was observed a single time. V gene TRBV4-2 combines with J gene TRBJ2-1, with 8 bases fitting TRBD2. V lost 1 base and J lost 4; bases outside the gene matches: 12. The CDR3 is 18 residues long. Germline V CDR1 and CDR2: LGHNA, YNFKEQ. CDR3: CASSQAYLLADWYNEQFF. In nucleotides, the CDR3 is TGTGCCAGCAGCCAAGCCTACCTACTAGCGGACTGGTACAATGAGCAGTTCTTC.

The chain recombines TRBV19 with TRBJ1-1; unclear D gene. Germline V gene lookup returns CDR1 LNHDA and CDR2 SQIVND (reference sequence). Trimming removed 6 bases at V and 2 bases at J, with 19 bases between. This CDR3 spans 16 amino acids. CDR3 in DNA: TGTGCCAGTAGCAAAGGGAGGCTAATGGGAAACACTGAAGCTTTCTTT. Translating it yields CASSKGRLMGNTEAFF.

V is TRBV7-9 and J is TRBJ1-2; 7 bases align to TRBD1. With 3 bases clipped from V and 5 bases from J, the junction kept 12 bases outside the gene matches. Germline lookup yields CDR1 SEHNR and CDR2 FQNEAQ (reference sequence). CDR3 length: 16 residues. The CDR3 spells CASSLGTGVGIYGYTF. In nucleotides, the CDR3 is TGTGCCAGCAGCTTGGGTACAGGGGTGGGAATATATGGCTACACCTTC.

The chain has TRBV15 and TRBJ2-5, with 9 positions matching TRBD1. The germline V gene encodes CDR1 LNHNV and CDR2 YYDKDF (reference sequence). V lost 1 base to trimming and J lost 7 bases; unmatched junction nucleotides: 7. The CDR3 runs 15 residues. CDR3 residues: CATSRARTGDGTQYF. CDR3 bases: TGTGCCACCAGCAGAGCCCGGACAGGGGACGGGACCCAGTACTTC.

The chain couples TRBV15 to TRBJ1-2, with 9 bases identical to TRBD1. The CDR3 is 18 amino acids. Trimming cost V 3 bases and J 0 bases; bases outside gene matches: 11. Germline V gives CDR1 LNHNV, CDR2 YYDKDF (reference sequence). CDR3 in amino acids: CATSRIPGTGISNYGYTF. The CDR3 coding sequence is TGTGCCACCAGCAGGATTCCCGGGACAGGGATTTCTAACTATGGCTACACCTTC.

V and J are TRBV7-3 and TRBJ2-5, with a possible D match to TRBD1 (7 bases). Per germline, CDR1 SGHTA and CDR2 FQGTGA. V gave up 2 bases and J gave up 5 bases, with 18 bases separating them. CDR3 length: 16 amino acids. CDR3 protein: CASSLGGGVGEETQYF. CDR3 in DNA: TGTGCCAGCAGCTTAGGAGGGGGCGTAGGCGAGGAGACCCAGTACTTC.

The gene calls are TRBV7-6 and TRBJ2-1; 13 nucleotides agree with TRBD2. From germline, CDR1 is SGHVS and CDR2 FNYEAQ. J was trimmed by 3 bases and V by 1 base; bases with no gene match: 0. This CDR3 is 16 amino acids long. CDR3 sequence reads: CASSLGTSGGYNEQFF. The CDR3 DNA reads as TGTGCCAGCAGCTTAGGGACTAGCGGGGGCTACAATGAGCAGTTCTTC.

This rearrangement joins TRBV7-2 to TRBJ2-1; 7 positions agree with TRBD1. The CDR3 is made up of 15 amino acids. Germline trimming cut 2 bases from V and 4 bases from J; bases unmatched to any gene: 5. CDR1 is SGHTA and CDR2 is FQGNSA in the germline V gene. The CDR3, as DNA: TGTGCCAGCAGCTTAACCAGGGGGTTGTACAATGAGCAGTTCTTC. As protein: CASSLTRGLYNEQFF.

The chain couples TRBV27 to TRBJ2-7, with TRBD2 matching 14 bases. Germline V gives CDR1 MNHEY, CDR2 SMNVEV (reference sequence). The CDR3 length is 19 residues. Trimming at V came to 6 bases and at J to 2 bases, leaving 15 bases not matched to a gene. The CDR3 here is CASSSQGLAGVLITYEQYF. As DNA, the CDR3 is TGTGCCAGCAGCTCTCAGGGACTAGCGGGAGTTCTCATTACCTACGAGCAGTACTTC.

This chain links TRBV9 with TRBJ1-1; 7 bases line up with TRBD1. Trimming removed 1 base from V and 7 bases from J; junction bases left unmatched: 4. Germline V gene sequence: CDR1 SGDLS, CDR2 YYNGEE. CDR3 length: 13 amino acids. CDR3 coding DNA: TGTGCCAGCAGCGTACTCCGGGACAGTGAAGCTTTCTTT. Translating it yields CASSVLRDSEAFF.

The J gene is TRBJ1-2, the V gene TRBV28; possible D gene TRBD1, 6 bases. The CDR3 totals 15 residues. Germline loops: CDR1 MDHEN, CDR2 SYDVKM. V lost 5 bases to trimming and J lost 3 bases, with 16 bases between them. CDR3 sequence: CASSLQDRTYYGYTF. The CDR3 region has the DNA TGTGCCAGCAGTCTCCAAGACAGGACCTACTATGGCTACACCTTC.